These T cell receptor beta chains were read from a single sample in a study of T-cell reconstitution after alpha-beta-depleted transplantation in children. TCRdb independently ran MiXCR on the PCR reads; one entry per CDR3 protein. The sample holds approximately 400,000 distinct CDR3 sequences, around 15% seen once. Sequenced here: PBMCs, mostly from graft donor cells, sampled 360 days after TCRalphabeta/CD19-depleted stem cell transplant. Receptor source: a boy under two years old who had a stem cell transplant for Wiskott-Aldrich syndrome, so the T cells may come from the graft donor. Both conserved end residues are part of each CDR3. The D gene is left open where the match is weak. Size is omitted from some rows. Given values are once, few, many or a class for expanded clones.

TRBD2 | once | TRBJ2-1 | TRBV4-3 | TGCGCCAGCAGCCAAGCGGGAGGTTCGTACAATGAGCAGTTCTTC | CASSQAGGSYNEQFF
TRBD1 | few | TRBJ2-7 | TRBV15 | TGTGCCACCAACCTGGGGGACAGGGGATCCCACGAGCAGTACTTC | CATNLGDRGSHEQYF
- | few | TRBJ2-5 | TRBV24-1 | TGTGCCACCAGTGATTTCCAGGGGCGCGGGGGAAACCAAGAGACCCAGTACTTC | CATSDFQGRGGNQETQYF
TRBD2 | - | TRBJ2-7 | TRBV3-1 | TGTGCCAGCAGCCAAGCACCGGGACTAGCGGGTCTGGAGCAGTACTTC | CASSQAPGLAGLEQYF
- | few | TRBJ2-2 | TRBV9 | TGTGCCAGCAGCGTAGCAGGGTTCGGGACCGGGGAGCTGTTTTTT | CASSVAGFGTGELFF
TRBD2 | - | TRBJ2-1 | TRBV29-1 | TGCAGCGTTGAAGATTCTAGCGGGCAATACAATGAGCAGTTCTTC | CSVEDSSGQYNEQFF
- | few | TRBJ2-7 | TRBV7-9 | TGTGCCAGCAGCTTTGGCCGCGACAGGATTCGCTACGAGCAGTACTTC | CASSFGRDRIRYEQYF
- | few | TRBJ2-7 | TRBV5-6 | TGTGCCAGCAGCTTGCGACCGGGTCGCACAGGGCGGAGGGAGCAGTACTTC | CASSLRPGRTGRREQYF
- | - | TRBJ2-5 | TRBV7-9 | TGTGCCAGCAGCTTATATGGGGGGGGGCCAGAGACCCAGTACTTC | CASSLYGGGPETQYF
TRBD1 | - | TRBJ2-3 | TRBV7-9 | TGTGCCAGCAGCGTACGGACAGGGAAAAGCACAGATACGCAGTATTTT | CASSVRTGKSTDTQYF
- | few | TRBJ2-7 | TRBV6-2/TRBV6-3 | TGTGCCAGCGGCCACAGCTACGAGCAGTACTTC | CASGHSYEQYF
TRBD2 | few | TRBJ2-1 | TRBV7-2 | TGTGCCAGCAGCTTAGCCGCTCTAGCGGGATGGAGCTCCTACAATGAGCAGTTCTTC | CASSLAALAGWSSYNEQFF
- | many | TRBJ2-7 | TRBV2 | TGTGCCAGCAGTGTGGACAACGGGGGCGAGCAGTACTTC | CASSVDNGGEQYF
TRBD2 | few | TRBJ2-5 | TRBV7-7 | TGTGCCAGCAGCTTAGGGGTCCGGGAGGGCCCCCAAGAGACCCAGTACTTC | CASSLGVREGPQETQYF
- | few | TRBJ2-1 | TRBV13 | TGTGCCAGCACGCGGCTAGCGAAGTACAATGAGCAGTTCTTC | CASTRLAKYNEQFF
- | few | TRBJ1-5 | TRBV4-3 | TGCGCCAGCAGCCAAGCCCTGGGACGGAATCAGCCCCAGCATTTT | CASSQALGRNQPQHF
- | few | TRBJ2-1 | TRBV12-3/TRBV12-4 | TGTGCCAGCAGTTTTATCCGGGGTAGGGGGAATGAGCAGTTCTTC | CASSFIRGRGNEQFF
TRBD2 | - | TRBJ2-1 | TRBV15 | TGTGCCACCACCCCGGGACTAGATGACAATGAGCAGTTCTTC | CATTPGLDDNEQFF
TRBD2 | few | TRBJ2-1 | TRBV10-3 | TGTGCCATCAGTGAGTCGGGACTAACTTACAATGAGCAGTTCTTC | CAISESGLTYNEQFF
TRBD2 | few | TRBJ2-3 | TRBV7-9 | TGTGCCAGCAGCTTCCGCGGGAGAAAAATAGATACGCAGTATTTT | CASSFRGRKIDTQYF
- | - | TRBJ1-2 | TRBV6-6 | TGTGCCAGCAGTTACTTGGGGATAGGGGGCTACACCTTC | CASSYLGIGGYTF
TRBD2 | - | TRBJ2-3 | TRBV7-9 | TGTGCCAGCAGCTTTCTAGCGGGGCGCACAGATACGCAGTATTTT | CASSFLAGRTDTQYF
TRBD2 | many | TRBJ2-3 | TRBV10-3 | TGTGCCATCAGTGATGTTAGCGGGAGAGCAGATACGCAGTATTTT | CAISDVSGRADTQYF
TRBD2 | few | TRBJ2-3 | TRBV7-9 | TGTGCCAGCAGCTTAACTAGCGGGGCTCCTTATACGCAGTATTTT | CASSLTSGAPYTQYF
- | - | TRBJ2-1 | TRBV12-3/TRBV12-4 | TGTGCCAGCAGTTTAGCGCTAGCGAGCCCGCCGGGGCAGTTCTTC | CASSLALASPPGQFF
- | few | TRBJ1-1 | TRBV3-1 | TGTGCCAGCAGCCGGTGGACCCTAAGGAGGACTGAAGCTTTCTTT | CASSRWTLRRTEAFF
TRBD2 | few | TRBJ2-3 | TRBV24-1 | TGTGCCACCAGTGATTCAGGCGGGGGGCACACAGATACGCAGTATTTT | CATSDSGGGHTDTQYF
- | few | TRBJ2-3 | TRBV12-3/TRBV12-4 | TGTGCCAGCAGTGGGGTTCTTATTACAGATACGCAGTATTTT | CASSGVLITDTQYF
- | few | TRBJ2-2 | TRBV3-1 | TGTGCCAGCAGCCGACAGGGAGGGACCGGGGAGCTGTTTTTT | CASSRQGGTGELFF
TRBD1 | - | TRBJ2-2 | TRBV4-2 | TGTGCCAGCAGCCAAGTTAAATGGGGACAGAAGAACACCGGGGAGCTGTTTTTT | CASSQVKWGQKNTGELFF
- | many | TRBJ1-5 | TRBV25-1 | TGTGCCAGCAGTGAATGGGGAGGGGAGCAGCCCCAGCATTTT | CASSEWGGEQPQHF
- | few | TRBJ2-1 | TRBV12-3/TRBV12-4 | TGTGCCAGCAGCCCTAGGGTTTTTGGCTCCTACAATGAGCAGTTCTTC | CASSPRVFGSYNEQFF
- | - | TRBJ1-1 | TRBV5-1 | TGCGCCAGCAGACCCAGGACAGAGAACACTGAAGCTTTCTTT | CASRPRTENTEAFF
- | many | TRBJ2-3 | TRBV5-1 | TGCGCCAGCAGCTTGGGCCAGGGGTCAGATACGCAGTATTTT | CASSLGQGSDTQYF
TRBD2 | - | TRBJ2-4 | TRBV6-2/TRBV6-3 | TGTGCCAGCAGCCGACAGGCCGGGACTAGCGAGGCCAAAAACATTCAGTACTTC | CASSRQAGTSEAKNIQYF
- | once | TRBJ1-1 | TRBV12-3/TRBV12-4 | TGTGCCAGCAGTCCACACTCCTCCACTGAAGCTTTCTTT | CASSPHSSTEAFF
- | - | TRBJ2-3 | TRBV10-3 | TGTGCCGCCCTTCCCCATCCTAGCACAGATACGCAGTATTTT | CAALPHPSTDTQYF
TRBD1 | many | TRBJ1-2 | TRBV28 | TGTGCCAGCAGTTGGACAGGGGGCGTCTATGGCTACACCTTC | CASSWTGGVYGYTF
- | - | TRBJ2-2 | TRBV6-6 | TGTGCCAGCAGTTACAAGTTAGCGGCCCTACTCGCGAACACCGGGGAGCTGTTTTTT | CASSYKLAALLANTGELFF
- | many | TRBJ2-4 | TRBV29-1 | TGCAGCGTTGGTGGGCTAGCCAAAAACATTCAGTACTTC | CSVGGLAKNIQYF